This is a list of T cell receptor beta chains from one sample in a study of blood T cell repertoires in COVID-19. This table comes from immunoSEQ multiplex PCR, and its TCRdb copy is limited to in-frame clones, with some not included. Of about 51,000 clones listed, 75% to 90% were seen once; the top ten hold 1.3%. The sequenced sample consisted of peripheral blood. The receptors shown here come from a man in his sixties with acute or convalescent COVID-19. Both conserved end residues are part of each CDR3. A D gene is named only where the DNA matches it firmly. The size entry is marked missing in some rows and otherwise reads once, few, many or a size class.

abundance	v_gene	d_gene	j_gene	CDR3nt	CDR3aa
-	TRBV27	-	TRBJ1-2	TGTGCCAGCAGTTTATTGGCAGGGCCGGGCGCTGGCTACACCTTC	CASSLLAGPGAGYTF
-	TRBV19	TRBD1	TRBJ1-5	TGTGCCAGTGGGACAGGGGGTCAGCCCCAGCATTTT	CASGTGGQPQHF
-	TRBV19	TRBD1	TRBJ2-5	TGTGCCAGCTCAGCCGGGACAGAAATTGAGACCCAGTACTTC	CASSAGTEIETQYF
-	TRBV7-9	TRBD1	TRBJ2-1	TGTGCCAGCAGCACCACCAACGGGACAGGGAAATCTAATGAGCAGTTCTTC	CASSTTNGTGKSNEQFF
-	TRBV27	TRBD1	TRBJ2-2	TGTGCCAGCAGTTTACCGGGACAGGGGGCGGTCGGGGAGCTGTTTTTT	CASSLPGQGAVGELFF
once	TRBV6-4	-	TRBJ2-2	TGTGCCAGCAGTGACTCTGGGACTCACACCGGGGAGCTGTTTTTT	CASSDSGTHTGELFF
-	TRBV15	-	TRBJ1-4	TGTGCCACCAGCAGAGATTCCCCGTCTAATGAAAAACTGTTTTTT	CATSRDSPSNEKLFF
-	TRBV19	TRBD1	TRBJ1-1	TGTGCCAGTGGGGAGGACAGCTCAGGGGGAAGCTTTTACTTT	CASGEDSSGGSFYF
-	TRBV10-2	-	TRBJ2-3	TGCGCCAGCAGTGAGACAGGGACGCAGTATTTT	CASSETGTQYF
once	TRBV9	-	TRBJ2-3	TGTGCCAGCAGTTCAGAGGGAGGGGGGACCACAGATACGCAGTATTTT	CASSSEGGGTTDTQYF
-	TRBV27	TRBD2	TRBJ2-1	TGTGCCAGCAGTTTGACTAGCGGGATCTCCTACAATGAGCAGTTCTTC	CASSLTSGISYNEQFF
-	TRBV28	TRBD1	TRBJ1-3	TGTGCCACCGCCACGAGGAGGGGGCTAGGAAACACCATATATTTT	CATATRRGLGNTIYF
-	TRBV7-2	TRBD1	TRBJ2-3	TGTGCCAGCAGCGATCGCGGGACAGGGCCCGCAGATACGCAGTATTTT	CASSDRGTGPADTQYF
-	TRBV6-2/TRBV6-3	-	TRBJ1-5	TGTGCCAGCAGTTACGGCTCGTGGCCCCAGCATTTT	CASSYGSWPQHF
-	TRBV4-3	-	TRBJ1-4	TGCGCCAGCAGCCTATCAATTAACACAGCTAATGAAAAACTGTTTTTT	CASSLSINTANEKLFF
-	TRBV7-9	-	TRBJ1-2	TGTGCCAGCAGCTTATCCTACAGGGAGTTCGGCGGCTACACCTTC	CASSLSYREFGGYTF
-	TRBV6-4	TRBD2	TRBJ2-3	TGTGCCAGCAGTGACTCCCGCGGGGGGGCAGATACGCAGTATTTT	CASSDSRGGADTQYF
-	TRBV29-1	-	TRBJ1-5	TGCAGCGTTGAAGGAGGGTTCTCGCCCCAGCATTTT	CSVEGGFSPQHF
few	TRBV6-6	-	TRBJ1-2	TGTGCTACTCAAGAATATCGGGGCTACACCTTC	CATQEYRGYTF
few	TRBV5-4	TRBD1	TRBJ1-2	TGTGCCAGCAGCTGGCCGGGTGTGACAGGGGGCGACTATGGCTACACCTTC	CASSWPGVTGGDYGYTF
-	TRBV3-1/TRBV3-2	TRBD2	TRBJ2-1	TGTGCCAGCAGCCACCCGGTCGGGGGGATGATCTTC	CASSHPVGGMIF
-	TRBV4-1	TRBD1	TRBJ2-2	TGCGCCAGCAGCCGAGGGGGCGGGCAGCGGAACACCGGGGAGCTGTTTTTT	CASSRGGGQRNTGELFF
-	TRBV27	-	TRBJ1-2	TGTGCCAGCAGTTTACGTCCCAGGGGCTATGGCTACACCTTC	CASSLRPRGYGYTF
-	TRBV27	TRBD2	TRBJ2-2	TGTGCCAGCAGTTTTAGGTTCAAAGCGGGAATGGATGCCGGGGAGCTGTTTTTT	CASSFRFKAGMDAGELFF
-	TRBV10-3	TRBD2	TRBJ2-1	TGTGCCATCAGAGACGCTAGCGGGAACAATGAGCAGTTCTTC	CAIRDASGNNEQFF
once	TRBV3-1/TRBV3-2	-	TRBJ2-1	TGTGCCAGCAGCCAAGATGGGGCTCTGAATGAGCAGTTCTTC	CASSQDGALNEQFF
-	TRBV2	TRBD1	TRBJ1-5	TGTGCCAGCAGTGACAGGGGGCTCGACAATCAGCCCCAGCATTTT	CASSDRGLDNQPQHF
once	TRBV6-6	-	TRBJ2-3	TGTGCCAGCAGTCTCCCCGGGTCCGCAGATACGCAGTATTTT	CASSLPGSADTQYF
-	TRBV28	TRBD1	TRBJ1-1	TGTGCCAGCAGTTTTGCCGGGACAGGGACAACTGAAGCTTTCTTT	CASSFAGTGTTEAFF
-	TRBV18	-	TRBJ1-2	TGTGCCAGCTCACTTGACAGGTCACGGGGCTATGGCTACACCTTC	CASSLDRSRGYGYTF
-	TRBV2	TRBD2	TRBJ2-5	TGTGCCAGCAGACGACTAGCGGCTCAAGAGACCCAGTACTTC	CASRRLAAQETQYF
-	TRBV19	TRBD2	TRBJ2-3	TGTGCCAGTAGTATAGACCGGACTAGCGGAGACACAGATACGCAGTATTTT	CASSIDRTSGDTDTQYF
-	TRBV4-1	TRBD1	TRBJ1-1	TGCGCCAGCAGCCATCCGGGACAGGGGGCAACTGAAGCTTTCTTT	CASSHPGQGATEAFF
few	TRBV9	-	TRBJ1-4	TGTGCCAGCAGCAATGGGCAGGGATTATTGGAAAAACTGTTTTTT	CASSNGQGLLEKLFF
-	TRBV5-4	-	TRBJ2-1	TGTGCCAGCAGCCGAAACGTCCAAGGGGCGTATGAGCAGTTCTTC	CASSRNVQGAYEQFF
-	TRBV29-1	TRBD1	TRBJ2-1	TGCAGCGTCGCTACCGGGACAGGGATTAATGAGCAGTTCTTC	CSVATGTGINEQFF
-	TRBV19	-	TRBJ1-1	TGTGCCAGTAGTATAGACCCTTGGCCCACTGAAGCTTTCTTT	CASSIDPWPTEAFF